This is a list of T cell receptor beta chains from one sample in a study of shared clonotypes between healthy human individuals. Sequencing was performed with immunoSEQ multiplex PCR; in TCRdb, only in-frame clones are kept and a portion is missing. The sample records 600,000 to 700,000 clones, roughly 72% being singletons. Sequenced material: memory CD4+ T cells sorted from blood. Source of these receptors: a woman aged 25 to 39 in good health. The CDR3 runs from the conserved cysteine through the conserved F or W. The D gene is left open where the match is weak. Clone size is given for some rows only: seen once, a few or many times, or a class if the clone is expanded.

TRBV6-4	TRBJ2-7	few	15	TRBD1	CASSEDRVSSYEQYF	TGTGCCAGCAGTGAAGACAGGGTCAGCTCCTACGAGCAGTACTTC
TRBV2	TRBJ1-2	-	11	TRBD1	CAPSSGGGYTF	TGTGCCCCTAGCTCAGGGGGTGGCTACACCTTC
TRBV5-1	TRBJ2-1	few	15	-	CASSLADYRYNEQFF	TGCGCCAGCAGCTTGGCGGACTATCGATACAATGAGCAGTTCTTC
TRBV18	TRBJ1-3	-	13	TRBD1	CASETGDGNTIYF	TGTGCCAGCGAAACAGGGGACGGAAACACCATATATTTT
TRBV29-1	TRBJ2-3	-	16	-	CSVEGVPGQHTDTQYF	TGCAGCGTTGAAGGGGTCCCCGGACAGCACACAGATACGCAGTATTTT
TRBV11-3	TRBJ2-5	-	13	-	CASSRGAPETQYF	TGTGCCAGCTCTCGGGGGGCCCCGGAGACCCAGTACTTC
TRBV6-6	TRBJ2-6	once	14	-	CASRLGSGANVLTF	TGTGCCAGCAGGCTGGGCTCTGGGGCCAACGTCCTGACTTTC
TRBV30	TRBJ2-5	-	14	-	CAWSVRGVQETQYF	TGTGCCTGGAGTGTAAGGGGAGTCCAAGAGACCCAGTACTTC
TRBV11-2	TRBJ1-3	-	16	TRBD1	CASSTQTGGYVNTIYF	TGTGCCAGCAGCACCCAGACAGGGGGCTACGTCAACACCATATATTTT
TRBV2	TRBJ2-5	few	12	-	CASSDGLETQYF	TGTGCCAGCAGTGACGGTCTGGAGACCCAGTACTTC
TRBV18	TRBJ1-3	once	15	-	CASSRLGDPGNTIYF	TGTGCCAGCTCACGATTAGGGGATCCTGGAAACACCATATATTTT
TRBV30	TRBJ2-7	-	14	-	CAWSIGGAVSEQYF	TGTGCCTGGAGTATTGGGGGGGCGGTGAGTGAGCAGTACTTC
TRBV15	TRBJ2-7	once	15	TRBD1	CATSRDQGAAFEQYF	TGTGCCACCAGCAGAGATCAGGGGGCCGCTTTCGAGCAGTACTTC
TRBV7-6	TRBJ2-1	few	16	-	CASSLAAGGNDNEQFF	TGTGCCAGCAGCTTAGCGGCGGGCGGGAATGACAATGAGCAGTTCTTC
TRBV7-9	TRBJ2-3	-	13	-	CASIHGYTDTQYF	TGTGCCAGCATACATGGCTACACAGATACGCAGTATTTT
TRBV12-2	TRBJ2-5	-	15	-	CASRLPGTVGETQYF	TGTGCAAGTCGCTTACCCGGGACGGTTGGAGAGACCCAGTACTTC
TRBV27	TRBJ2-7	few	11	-	CASSFDGRQYF	TGTGCCAGCAGTTTTGACGGGAGGCAGTACTTC
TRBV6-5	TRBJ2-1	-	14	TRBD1	CASSKGQGRNEQFF	TGTGCCAGCAGTAAGGGACAGGGGCGGAATGAGCAGTTCTTC
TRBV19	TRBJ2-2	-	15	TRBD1	CARISGQRNTGELFF	TGTGCCAGAATCTCGGGACAGAGAAACACCGGGGAGCTGTTTTTT
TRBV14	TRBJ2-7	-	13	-	CASSRQDFAEQYF	TGTGCCAGCAGCCGCCAGGACTTCGCCGAGCAGTACTTC
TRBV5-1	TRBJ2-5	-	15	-	CASSLGPQGRETQYF	TGCGCCAGCAGCTTGGGGCCCCAGGGGAGAGAGACCCAGTACTTC
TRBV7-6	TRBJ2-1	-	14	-	CASSLFPEGNEQFF	TGTGCCAGCAGCTTATTCCCGGAGGGAAATGAGCAGTTCTTC
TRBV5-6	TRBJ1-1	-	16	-	CASSSISAPLDTEAFF	TGTGCCAGCAGCTCCATCTCAGCCCCGTTGGACACTGAAGCTTTCTTT
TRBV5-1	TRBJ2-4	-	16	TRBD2	CASSFGGRADLDIQYF	TGCGCCAGCAGCTTTGGCGGGAGGGCCGATCTTGACATTCAGTACTTC
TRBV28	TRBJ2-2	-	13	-	CASNSGSKWELFF	TGTGCCAGCAATTCAGGGAGTAAGTGGGAGCTGTTTTTT
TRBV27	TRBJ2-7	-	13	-	CASSRVYSYEQYF	TGTGCCAGCAGTCGAGTCTATTCCTACGAGCAGTACTTC
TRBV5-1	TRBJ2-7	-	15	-	CASTLEPTSSYEQYF	TGCGCCAGTACACTAGAACCCACAAGCTCCTACGAGCAGTACTTC
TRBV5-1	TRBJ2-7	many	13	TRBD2	CASEEGTTNEQYF	TGCGCCAGCGAAGAGGGGACTACTAACGAGCAGTACTTC
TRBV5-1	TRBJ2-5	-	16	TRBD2	CASSLVAGGPSETQYF	TGCGCCAGCAGCTTGGTAGCGGGAGGGCCCAGTGAGACCCAGTACTTC
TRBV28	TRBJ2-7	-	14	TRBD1	CASRRTGLAYEQYF	TGTGCCAGCAGAAGGACAGGGTTGGCGTACGAGCAGTACTTC
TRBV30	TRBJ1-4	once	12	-	CALEGVNEKLFF	TGTGCCCTTGAAGGGGTTAATGAAAAACTGTTTTTT
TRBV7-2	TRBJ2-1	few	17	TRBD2	CASSSRGLAGTYNEQFF	TGTGCCAGCAGTTCAAGGGGACTAGCGGGAACCTACAATGAGCAGTTCTTC
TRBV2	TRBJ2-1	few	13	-	CASSRTAYNEQFF	TGTGCCAGCTCACGGACAGCCTACAATGAGCAGTTCTTC
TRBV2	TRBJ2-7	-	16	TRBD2	CASGGLAGRISYEQYF	TGTGCCAGCGGGGGGCTAGCGGGACGGATCTCCTACGAGCAGTACTTC
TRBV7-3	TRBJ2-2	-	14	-	CASSSTRSGGELFF	TGTGCCAGCAGCTCCACGCGGAGCGGCGGGGAGCTGTTTTTT
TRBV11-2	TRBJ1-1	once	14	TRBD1	CASSFSRGLTEAFF	TGTGCCAGCAGCTTCTCCAGGGGGCTCACTGAAGCTTTCTTT
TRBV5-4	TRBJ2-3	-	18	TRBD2	CASSLVMGLAGGTDTQYF	TGTGCCAGCAGCCTGGTCATGGGGCTAGCGGGAGGGACAGATACGCAGTATTTT
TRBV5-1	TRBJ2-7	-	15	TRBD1	CASSQLGTDSYEQYF	TGCGCCAGCAGCCAACTGGGGACAGATTCCTACGAGCAGTACTTC
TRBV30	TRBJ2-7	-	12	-	CAWSPTSNEQYF	TGTGCCTGGAGTCCGACCTCAAACGAGCAGTACTTC
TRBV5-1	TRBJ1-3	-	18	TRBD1	CASSSHMTGGNPGNTIYF	TGCGCCAGCAGCTCACACATGACAGGGGGCAATCCCGGAAACACCATATATTTT
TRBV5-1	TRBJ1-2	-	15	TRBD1	CASSLHTGDFYGYTF	TGCGCCAGCAGCTTGCACACAGGGGATTTCTATGGCTACACCTTC
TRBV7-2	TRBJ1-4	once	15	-	CASSLAVGIGEKLFF	TGTGCCAGCAGCTTAGCAGTTGGAATTGGTGAAAAACTGTTTTTT
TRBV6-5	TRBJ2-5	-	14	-	CASSYSFGAETQYF	TGTGCCAGCAGTTACTCGTTCGGGGCGGAGACCCAGTACTTC
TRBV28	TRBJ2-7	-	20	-	CASSGGWGPFNQKDSYEQYF	TGTGCCAGCAGTGGCGGTTGGGGGCCTTTCAACCAAAAAGACTCCTACGAGCAGTACTTC
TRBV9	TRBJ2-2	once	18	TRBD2	CASSVAFEVAGRTGELFF	TGTGCCAGCAGCGTAGCGTTCGAGGTAGCGGGCCGCACCGGGGAGCTGTTTTTT
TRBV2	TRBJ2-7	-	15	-	CASSPPRGRTYEQYF	TGTGCCAGCAGCCCGCCGCGGGGTAGAACCTACGAGCAGTACTTC
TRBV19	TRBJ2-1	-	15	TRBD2	CATYPGTSGRNEQFF	TGTGCCACCTACCCCGGGACTAGCGGGCGTAATGAGCAGTTCTTC
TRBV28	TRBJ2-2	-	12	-	CASSSVTGELFF	TGTGCCAGCAGTTCCGTCACCGGGGAGCTGTTTTTT
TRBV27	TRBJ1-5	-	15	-	CASSSEGRGNQPQHF	TGTGCCAGCAGTTCGGAGGGTCGTGGGAATCAGCCCCAGCATTTT
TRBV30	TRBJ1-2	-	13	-	CAWSVGVGYGYTF	TGTGCCTGGAGTGTGGGGGTCGGCTATGGCTACACCTTC